The 5 T cell receptor beta chains reported below all come from one sample, sequenced in a study of cytomegalovirus exposure and HLA in healthy donors. PCR used 60 Vbeta primers and 13 Jbeta primers. The table came from immunoSEQ multiplex PCR; TCRdb's copy has only in-frame clones and leaves some out. The sample has 150,000 to 200,000 clones; more than 85% are singletons. Sequenced material: PBMCs. The source is a woman between 18 and 30 years old in good health and CMV-seronegative.

This clone was observed a single time. V gene TRBV7-9 combines with J gene TRBJ1-1, with TRBD1 as a possible D gene (6 bases). V was shortened by 5 bases and J by 0 bases, with 10 bases between the two germline ends. Germline CDR1 is SEHNR and CDR2 is FQNEAQ (reference sequence). This CDR3 spans 14 amino acids. This chain's CDR3 is CASSQGTLNTEAFF. CDR3 nucleotide sequence: TGTGCCAGCAGCCAGGGGACATTGAACACTGAAGCTTTCTTT.

This chain links TRBV30 with TRBJ1-5; TRBD1 matches at 7 bases. The V and J ends lost 4 bases and 0 bases, in that order; junction bases with no gene match: 6. Looked up from germline, CDR1 is GTSNPN and CDR2 is SVGIG (reference sequence). This CDR3 comprises 15 residues. CDR3 in amino acids: CAWTPGTVSNQPQHF. The DNA of the CDR3 is TGTGCCTGGACCCCAGGGACAGTTAGCAATCAGCCCCAGCATTTT.

This chain connects TRBV5-5 to TRBJ1-2, with a tentative D call TRBD1 (5 bases). CDR1 and CDR2 (germline): SGHKS, YYEKEE (reference sequence). V was clipped by 0 bases and J by 4 bases, with 19 bases between them. The CDR3 length is 17 residues. This CDR3 is CASSLASGVGVGYGYTF. CDR3 DNA: TGTGCCAGCAGCTTGGCCTCGGGGGTTGGGGTTGGCTATGGCTACACCTTC. Full variable domain (missing parts from reference TRBV5-5 and TRBJ1-2): DAGVTQSPTHLIKTRGQQVTLRCSPISGHKSVSWYQQVLGQGPQFIFQYYEKEERGRGNFPDRFSARQFPNYSSELNVNALLLGDSALYLCASSLASGVGVGYGYTFGSGTRLTVV.

This clone was recorded once. The V gene is TRBV29-1, the J gene TRBJ1-3; D is ambiguous. Germline CDR1 reads SQVTM; CDR2 reads ANQGSEA. V was clipped by 7 bases and J by 9 bases, with 13 bases between them. The length of the CDR3 is 11 residues. CDR3 in amino acids: CSGDGGGTIYF. In nucleotides, the CDR3 is TGCAGCGGCGACGGTGGAGGCACCATATATTTT.

This sequence joins TRBV30 and TRBJ1-2; TRBD1 might be the D (5 bases). The CDR3 length is 12 residues. The germline V gene encodes CDR1 GTSNPN and CDR2 SVGIG (reference sequence). V was pared by 1 base and J by 2 bases, with 5 bases between. CDR3 amino acids: CAWSEGNYGYTF. CDR3 sequence (DNA): TGTGCCTGGAGTGAGGGGAACTATGGCTACACCTTC.